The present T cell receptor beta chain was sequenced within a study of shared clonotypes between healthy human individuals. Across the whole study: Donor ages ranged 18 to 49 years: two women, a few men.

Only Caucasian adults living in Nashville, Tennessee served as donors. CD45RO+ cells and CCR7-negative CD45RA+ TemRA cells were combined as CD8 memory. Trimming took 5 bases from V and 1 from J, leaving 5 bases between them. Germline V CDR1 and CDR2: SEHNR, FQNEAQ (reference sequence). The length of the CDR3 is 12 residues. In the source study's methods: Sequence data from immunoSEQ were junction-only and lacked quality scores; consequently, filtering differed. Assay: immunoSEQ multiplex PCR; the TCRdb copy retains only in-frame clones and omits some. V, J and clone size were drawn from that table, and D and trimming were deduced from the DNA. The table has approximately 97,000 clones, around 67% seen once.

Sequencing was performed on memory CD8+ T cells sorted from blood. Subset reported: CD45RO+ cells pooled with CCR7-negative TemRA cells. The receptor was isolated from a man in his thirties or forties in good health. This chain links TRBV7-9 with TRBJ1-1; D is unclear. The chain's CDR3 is CASSTPNTEAFF. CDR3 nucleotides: TGTGCCAGCAGCACCCCGAACACTGAAGCTTTCTTT.